The 6 T cell receptor beta chains reported below all come from one sample, sequenced in a study of CD8 T cells in acute hepatitis C reinfection. Study-wide results and limits: Preferential TRBV04 and TRBV06 usage appeared in all groups and was not explained by the naive pool.

Using immunoSEQ multiplex PCR, the repertoire was profiled, and TCRdb retains in-frame clones only, with some absent. In the table there are 1,400 or so clones, 45% to 50% of which are singletons. As for time point: acute HCV infection, within 168 days of estimated infection date. Hepatitis C virus-specific T cells were sequenced directly ex vivo without in vitro expansion. The sequences come from HCV NS3-1073 tetramer-sorted CD8+ T cells from PBMCs, collected during acute infection. These receptors were taken from a woman under 30 who spontaneously cleared hepatitis C infection.

The chain couples TRBV12-5 to TRBJ2-5; D is ambiguous. Trimming took 4 bases from V and 3 from J, leaving 12 bases between them. The CDR3 runs to 14 residues. Germline V gene lookup returns CDR1 LGHNT and CDR2 FRNRAP. CDR3 DNA: TGTGCTAGTGGTTCCCCCCGGAAGGAAGAGACCCAGTACTTC. It codes for CASGSPRKEETQYF.

J is TRBJ1-1 and V is TRBV14, with D perhaps matching TRBD1 (6 bases). CDR3 length: 13 residues. Trimming removed 9 bases at V and 3 bases at J, with 14 bases between. Germline assignment: CDR1 SGHDN and CDR2 FVKESK. This chain's CDR3 is CASCRGADTEAFF. The CDR3 bases are TGTGCCAGTTGCCGGGGGGCAGACACTGAAGCTTTCTTT.

By sample fraction, this clone is medium-sized. The chain links TRBV15 to TRBJ1-1; D call uncertain. The CDR3 extends over 14 amino acids. Germline V lookup: CDR1 LNHNV, CDR2 YYDKDF (reference sequence). Trimming left V 4 bases short and J 1 base short, with 10 bases between. In DNA, the CDR3 is TGTGCCACCAGCACGGTTGCGCCGAACACTGAAGCTTTCTTT. Translated, it gives CATSTVAPNTEAFF.

DNA for the CDR3: TGTGCCAGCCATCTAGCGGGCACAGATACGCAGTATTTT. It encodes CASHLAGTDTQYF. The chain has TRBV6-1 and TRBJ2-3; TRBD2 agrees at 7 bases. CDR1 MNHNS and CDR2 SASEGT come from the germline V gene. The CDR3 is 13 residues long. V shed 8 bases and J 1 base; nucleotides not matched to a gene: 3.

In regard to this clone: This may stem from a read error, because a much larger clone lies one nucleotide away. Other DNA sequences in the sample encode the same CDR3. The rearrangement uses TRBV7-2 and TRBJ2-1; D uncertain. Germline values: CDR1 SGHTA, CDR2 FQGNSA. The CDR3 runs 12 residues. V dropped 1 base and J dropped 5 bases, with 3 bases sitting between them. The CDR3 loop is CASSLEHNEQFF. The CDR3 nucleotides read TGTGCCAGCAGCTTAGAGCACAATGAGCAGTTCTTC.

In its sample, this clone is medium-sized. This chain links TRBV10-1 with TRBJ1-2; D call uncertain. This CDR3 is built from 16 residues. In germline, CDR1 is WNHNN, CDR2 SYGVQD (reference sequence). Deletions cut 6 bases from V and 4 bases from J, with 21 bases between. CDR3 DNA sequence: TGCGCCAGCAGGAGTTCAGGTTACCCCATAAGCTATGGCTACACCTTC. Its protein is CASRSSGYPISYGYTF.